This T cell receptor (beta chain) was identified in a study of blood T cell repertoires in COVID-19. Two negative PCRs, clearance, or symptom resolution were required of recovered Cohort 3 donors. Germline lookup yields CDR1 LGHNA and CDR2 YNFKEQ. V gave up 0 bases and J gave up 1 base, with 16 bases separating them. This CDR3 comprises 18 residues. As handled by the study authors: Amplification of reference gene primers provided the estimated nucleated cell counts. The table came from immunoSEQ multiplex PCR; TCRdb's copy has only in-frame clones and leaves some out. The V and J calls and clone size were taken over from that table, and D and trimming were inferred from the DNA. The data show approximately 170,000 clones, more than 75% seen once. This clone was detected only a few times.

The chain recombines TRBV4-2 with TRBJ1-5; a possible D gene is TRBD1 (6 bases). The sequenced material came from PBMCs or T cells enriched from blood (not recorded which). The sequence came from a middle-aged man who had recovered from COVID-19. CDR3 DNA sequence: TGTGCCAGCAGCCAAGATCTAGGACAGCCGGTGAGCAATCAGCCCCAGCATTTT. Amino acid sequence: CASSQDLGQPVSNQPQHF.